This T cell receptor beta chain was obtained from a study of Ad26.COV2.S vaccination and SARS-CoV-2 variants. The V end was cut by 5 bases, the J end by 6 bases, with 13 bases between. This CDR3 contains 13 residues. From germline, CDR1 is MNHEY and CDR2 SVGEGT. Profiled with immunoSEQ multiplex PCR; TCRdb holds only in-frame clones, not every one. The data contain approximately 340,000 clones, about 90% of them singletons. The V and J genes are TRBV6-2 or TRBV6-3 and TRBJ1-2, with TRBD1 as a possible D gene (6 bases). Sequencing used peripheral blood, obtained after recovery from COVID-19. This TCR derives from a human donor who had recovered from COVID-19. For the CDR3, the DNA is TGTGCCAGCAGTCCCGGGACAATCAATGGCTACACCTTC. This codes for CASSPGTINGYTF.